This T cell receptor (beta chain) was sequenced for a study of shared clonotypes between healthy human individuals. CDR3 length equals 13 residues. Germline-derived CDR1 and CDR2 are MDHEN and SYDVKM. Trimming took 10 bases from V and 4 from J, leaving 13 bases between them. Generated by immunoSEQ multiplex PCR, the TCRdb table keeps only in-frame clones and is missing some. Here the sample spans 600,000 or so clones, approximately 95% being singletons. Naive CD8 isolation took CD45RO-negative cells positively selected for CCR7 and excluded terminally differentiated effector memory CD45RA+ cells. V is TRBV28 and J is TRBJ1-4; D is unclear. This TCR was sampled from a woman in her 30s in good health. The sample comprised naive CD8+ T cells sorted from blood. CDR3 residues: CATTHSYNEKLFF. In DNA, the CDR3 is TGTGCCACCACCCATAGTTATAATGAAAAACTGTTTTTT.